This T cell receptor beta chain was identified during a study of T cells in Graves' hyperthyroidism and ophthalmopathy. Study conclusions and caveats: Blood also carried most thyroid clonotypes expanded above 0.001. Ophthalmopathy, as predicted by the model, came a median around 6.7 months after the prediction.

Regions amplified from RNA transcripts were the TCR beta CDR3 regions. TCR CDR3 regions were first amplified by RT-PCR with HTBI primers. TCRdb processed the multiplex PCR reads anew with MiXCR; each CDR3 protein has one entry. Of 500,000 to 650,000 distinct CDR3 sequences in the sample, 15% to 20% were seen once. The length of the CDR3 is 15 residues. V trimming: 6 bases; J trimming: 1 base; junction bases outside the gene matches: 6. CDR1 MDHEN and CDR2 SYDVKM come from the germline V gene. There are many counts of this clonotype. Its antigen is unknown. It was over 9.5 ml of fresh peripheral blood that supplied the PBMCs.

The sample was blood. The gene calls are TRBV28 and TRBJ2-7; 10 bases match TRBD2. This TCR derives from a man between 35 and 55 years old with Graves' ophthalmopathy. CDR3 protein: CASRKLAGSSYEQYF. CDR3 sequence (DNA): TGTGCCAGCAGAAAACTAGCGGGATCATCCTACGAGCAGTACTTC.